This T cell receptor (beta chain) comes out of a study of monozygotic twins with inflammatory bowel disease (dated by TCRdb to about 2019). Broadly, across the study: The full study comprised some 30 monozygotic twin pairs: nine German pairs (four IBD-concordant, five IBD-discordant) and 19 IBD-discordant Danish pairs. Disease-associated traits were sought mainly through comparisons between IBD patients and their genetically identical healthy co-twins within discordant pairs. Each individual had, on average, about 151 000 unique TCRalpha sequences and 181 000 unique TCRbeta sequences available for analysis. Broad study findings and their caveats: Repertoire similarity did not differ between concordant and discordant twins, which could be due to limited statistical power. Measured by the inverse Simpson index, TCRbeta repertoire diversity was lower in IBD patients than in their healthy co-twins. IBD patients shared fewer clonotypes with other individuals than healthy twins did, most markedly in patients showing signs of disease activity. No single strong signal or clonotype linked to IBD turned up in the results, so the idea that one exists was not supported. Because patients were on differing immunosuppressive treatments, the repertoires may have picked up extra background noise and inter-individual variability. The analysis was unable to tell different T cell subtypes apart.

Library construction relied on 5' RACE. Preparation of each TCR library used about 4,000 ng of total RNA. For each sample, cDNA synthesis was carried out in eight separate reactions using SMARTScribe reverse transcriptase. During cDNA synthesis, unique molecular identifiers containing a 6-nucleotide sample barcode were introduced by template switching. TCRalpha and TCRbeta cDNA was amplified in two nested PCRs of 16 and 9 cycles, and bead purification was carried out after each PCR. Before amplification, the cDNA was treated with uracil DNA-glycosylase and purified using the QIAquick PCR purification kit. In the second PCR, Illumina TruSeq-compatible adapters and sample-specific barcodes were added. TapeStation and Qubit were used to check library quality and concentration, and 4.5 to 5 ng of each library was pooled. Sequencing of pooled libraries was carried out on an Illumina HiSeq2500 single-index Rapid Run using 2 x 100 bp reads and custom sequencing primers. The published analysis was carried out like this. MiGEC version 1.2.6 was used for UMI-based consensus assembly, which corrected PCR and sequencing errors. V(D)J alignment, clonotype assembly and CDR3 extraction were performed with MiXCR version 2.1.1. To normalise gene usage, clonotype sharing and MAIT/NKT TCR abundance, the analysis used the top 1000, 10 000 and 20 000 clonotypes per sample. Diversity was computed as the inverse Simpson index with the vegan R package after downsampling to 27 000 UMIs. Statistical testing used paired Mann-Whitney U tests on the discordant twin pairs and applied Benjamini-Hochberg correction for multiple testing. Based on TCRdb reprocessing of the reads, there is one entry per CDR3 protein sequence, and DNA is missing. TCRdb's processing, not the study's, gives the V and J calls here. This sample's clone table shows some 440,000 distinct CDR3 sequences. Roughly 2.3% of the sample is taken by the ten largest.

As to this clonotype: No cognate antigen has been identified for it.

From each donor, an approximately 2.5 ml peripheral blood sample was collected into PAXgene tubes and stored at -80 degrees C. Total RNA was isolated from whole blood with the PAXgene blood miRNA kit on an automated QIAcube, without T cell sorting. Deep TCRalpha and TCRbeta repertoire profiling with unique molecular barcoding was performed on peripheral blood of monozygotic twin pairs concordant or discordant for inflammatory bowel disease. Smoking habits were recorded for all twin pairs, and individuals were classified as current, former or never smokers. Sequences were obtained from blood. The TCR was taken from a human donor with ulcerative colitis or Crohn's disease, or a healthy co-twin of an affected twin (not recorded which).

CDR3 protein: CASSPVEGYNEQFF. The receptor chain draws on TRBV12-3 or TRBV12-4 and TRBJ2-1; TCRdb outputs TRBD2, but without DNA this stays unchecked. CDR3 length: 14 amino acids, cysteine to phenylalanine. No DNA sequence is on record.